The entry below describes one T cell receptor beta chain. Its matching antigen is unknown. Clones were read by immunoSEQ multiplex PCR, and TCRdb kept only the in-frame ones, dropping some. In the table there are roughly 99,000 clones, approximately 90% of which are singletons. The CDR3 runs to 10 residues. Trimming left V 3 bases short and J 3 bases short, with 2 bases between. Germline assignment: CDR1 SQVTM and CDR2 ANQGSEA. Cycle 7 day 1, cycle 4 day 1, and baseline were the timepoints at which blood was sampled. The data belong to a study of OX40 agonist ivuxolimab in advanced cancers. Study context: With ivuxolimab, an agonistic anti-OX40 (CD134) antibody, patients were treated.

Regarding the study as a whole: CD4+ and CD8+ blood T cells expanded clonally by week 6 at 0.1 to 3.0 mg/kg. Low normalized T-cell clonal expansion was also seen in some nonresponders.

The starting material was CD4+ or CD8+ T cells sorted from blood, obtained in a trial of the OX40 agonist ivuxolimab. The receptor comes from an adult with an advanced solid tumor such as melanoma, head and neck, liver or kidney cancer. The chain employs TRBV29-1 and TRBJ1-2; no reliable D call. CDR3 residues: CSVEYYGYTF. The CDR3 DNA is TGCAGCGTTGAGTACTATGGCTACACCTTC.